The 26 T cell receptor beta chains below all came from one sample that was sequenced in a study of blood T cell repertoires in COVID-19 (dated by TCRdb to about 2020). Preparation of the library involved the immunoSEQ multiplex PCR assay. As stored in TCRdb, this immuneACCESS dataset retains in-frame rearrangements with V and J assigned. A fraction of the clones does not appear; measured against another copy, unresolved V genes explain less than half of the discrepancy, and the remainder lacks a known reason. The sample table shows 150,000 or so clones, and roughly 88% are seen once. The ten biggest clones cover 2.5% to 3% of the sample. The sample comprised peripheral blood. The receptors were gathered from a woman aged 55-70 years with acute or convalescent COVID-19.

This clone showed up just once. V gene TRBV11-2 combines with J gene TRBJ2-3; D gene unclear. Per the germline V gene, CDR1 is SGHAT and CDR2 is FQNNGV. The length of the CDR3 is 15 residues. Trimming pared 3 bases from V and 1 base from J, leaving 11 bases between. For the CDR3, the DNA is TGTGCCAGCAGCTTTTTGGCATCTCGCACAGATACGCAGTATTTT. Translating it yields CASSFLASRTDTQYF.

The CDR3 DNA reads TGTGCCAGCAGCTTGGGGTCAGGACTGAACACCGGGGAGCTGTTTTTT. It yields the protein CASSLGSGLNTGELFF. The chain carries TRBV5-4 and TRBJ2-2, with D tentatively TRBD2 (5 bases). Trimming removed 0 bases from V and 1 base from J, with 10 bases in between. This CDR3 spans 16 amino acids. The germline CDR1 and CDR2 sequences are SGHNT and YYREEE (reference sequence).

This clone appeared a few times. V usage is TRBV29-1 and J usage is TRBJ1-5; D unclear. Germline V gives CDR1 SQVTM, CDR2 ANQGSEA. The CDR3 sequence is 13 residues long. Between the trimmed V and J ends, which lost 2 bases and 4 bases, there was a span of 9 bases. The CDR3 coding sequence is TGCAGCGTTGAACTCGCAGTTAATCAGCCCCAGCATTTT. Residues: CSVELAVNQPQHF.

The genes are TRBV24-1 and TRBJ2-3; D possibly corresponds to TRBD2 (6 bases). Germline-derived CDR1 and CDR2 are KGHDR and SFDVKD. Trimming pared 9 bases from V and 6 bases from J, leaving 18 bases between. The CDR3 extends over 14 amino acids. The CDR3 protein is CATSAAGTRDTQYF. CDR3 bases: TGTGCCACCTCTGCGGCGGGAACTAGGGATACGCAGTATTTT.

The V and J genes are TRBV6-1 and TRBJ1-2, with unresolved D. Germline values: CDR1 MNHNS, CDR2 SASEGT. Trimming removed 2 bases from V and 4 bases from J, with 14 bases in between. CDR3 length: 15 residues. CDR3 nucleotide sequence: TGTGCCAGCAGTGAATTACCACTAGCGACCTATGGCTACACCTTC. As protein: CASSELPLATYGYTF.

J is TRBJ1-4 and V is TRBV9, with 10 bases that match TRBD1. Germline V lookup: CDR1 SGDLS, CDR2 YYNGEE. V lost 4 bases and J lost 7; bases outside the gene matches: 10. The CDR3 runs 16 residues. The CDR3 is CASSPRRQGASEKLFF. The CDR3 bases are TGTGCCAGCAGCCCACGTCGACAGGGGGCGAGTGAAAAACTGTTTTTT.

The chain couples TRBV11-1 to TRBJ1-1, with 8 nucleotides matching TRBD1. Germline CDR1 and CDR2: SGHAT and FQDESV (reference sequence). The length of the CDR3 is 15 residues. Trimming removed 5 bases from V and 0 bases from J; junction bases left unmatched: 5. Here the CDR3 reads CASSPWTGLNTEAFF. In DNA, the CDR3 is TGTGCCAGCAGCCCATGGACAGGGCTGAACACTGAAGCTTTCTTT.

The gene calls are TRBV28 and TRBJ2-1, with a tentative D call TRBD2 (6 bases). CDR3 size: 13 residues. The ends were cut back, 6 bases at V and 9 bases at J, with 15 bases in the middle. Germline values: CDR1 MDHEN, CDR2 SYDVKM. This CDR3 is CASRLWMEGEQFF. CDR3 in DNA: TGTGCCAGCAGACTGTGGATGGAGGGTGAGCAGTTCTTC.

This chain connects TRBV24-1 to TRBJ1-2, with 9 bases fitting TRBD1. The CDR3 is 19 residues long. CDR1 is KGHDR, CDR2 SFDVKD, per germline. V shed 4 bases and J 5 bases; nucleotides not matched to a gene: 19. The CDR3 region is CATSEFPGTGSRKIYGYTF. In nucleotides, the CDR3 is TGTGCCACCAGTGAATTCCCCGGGACAGGGTCCCGTAAGATATATGGCTACACCTTC.

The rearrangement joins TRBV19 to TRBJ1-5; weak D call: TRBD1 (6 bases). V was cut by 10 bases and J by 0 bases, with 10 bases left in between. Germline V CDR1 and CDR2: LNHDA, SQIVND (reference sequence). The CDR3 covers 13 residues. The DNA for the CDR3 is TGTGCCACAGACAGGAATAGCAATCAGCCCCAGCATTTT. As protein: CATDRNSNQPQHF.

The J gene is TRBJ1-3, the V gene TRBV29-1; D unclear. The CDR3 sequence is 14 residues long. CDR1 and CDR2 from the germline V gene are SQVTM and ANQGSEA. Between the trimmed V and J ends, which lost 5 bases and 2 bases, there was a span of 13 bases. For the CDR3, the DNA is TGCAGCGTTTTTGGCGGGAGCACTGGAAACACCATATATTTT. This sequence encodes CSVFGGSTGNTIYF.

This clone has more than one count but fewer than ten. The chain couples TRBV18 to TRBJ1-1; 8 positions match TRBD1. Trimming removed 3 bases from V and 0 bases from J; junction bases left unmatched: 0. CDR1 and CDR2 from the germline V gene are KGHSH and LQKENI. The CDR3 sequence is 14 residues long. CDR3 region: CASSPTGVNTEAFF. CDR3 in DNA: TGTGCCAGCTCACCGACAGGGGTGAACACTGAAGCTTTCTTT.

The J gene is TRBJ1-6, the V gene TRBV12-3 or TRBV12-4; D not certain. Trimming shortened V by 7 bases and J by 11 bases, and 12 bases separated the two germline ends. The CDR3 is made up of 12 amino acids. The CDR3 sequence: CASTLALPPLHF. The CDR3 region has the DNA TGTGCCAGCACCCTGGCCCTGCCACCCCTCCACTTT.

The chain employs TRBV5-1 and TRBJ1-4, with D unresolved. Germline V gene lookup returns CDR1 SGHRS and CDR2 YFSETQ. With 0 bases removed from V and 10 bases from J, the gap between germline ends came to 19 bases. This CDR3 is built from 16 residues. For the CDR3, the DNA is TGCGCCAGCAGCTTGGTCCGGGGAAATCAGTTGGGAAAACTGTTTTTT. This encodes CASSLVRGNQLGKLFF.

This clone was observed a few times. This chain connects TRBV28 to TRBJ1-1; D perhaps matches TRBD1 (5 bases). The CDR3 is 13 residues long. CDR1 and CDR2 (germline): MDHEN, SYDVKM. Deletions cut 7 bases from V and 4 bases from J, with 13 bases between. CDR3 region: CASNSQGFTEAFF. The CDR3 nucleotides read TGTGCCAGCAACTCCCAGGGTTTCACTGAAGCTTTCTTT.

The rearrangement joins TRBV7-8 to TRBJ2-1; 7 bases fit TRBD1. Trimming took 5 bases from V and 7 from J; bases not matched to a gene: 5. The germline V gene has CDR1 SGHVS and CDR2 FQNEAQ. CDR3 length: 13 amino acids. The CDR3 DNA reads TGTGCCAGCAGCCATAGCAGGGGGAATGAGCAGTTCTTC. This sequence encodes CASSHSRGNEQFF. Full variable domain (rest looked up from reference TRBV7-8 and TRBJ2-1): GAGVSQSPRYKVAKRGQDVALRCDPISGHVSLFWYQQALGQGPEFLTYFQNEAQLDKSGLPSDRFFAERPEGSVSTLKIQRTQQEDSAVYLCASSHSRGNEQFFGPGTRLTVL.

CDR3 bases: TGCGCCAGCAGCTTCCCCTCGACAGGGGGCTACTACACGAACACCGGGGAGCTGTTTTTT. Translating it yields CASSFPSTGGYYTNTGELFF. The rearrangement links TRBV5-1 to TRBJ2-2, with 10 bases lining up with TRBD1. Germline V gene lookup returns CDR1 SGHRS and CDR2 YFSETQ. The CDR3 contains 20 residues. Germline trimming cut 2 bases from V and 0 bases from J; bases unmatched to any gene: 13.

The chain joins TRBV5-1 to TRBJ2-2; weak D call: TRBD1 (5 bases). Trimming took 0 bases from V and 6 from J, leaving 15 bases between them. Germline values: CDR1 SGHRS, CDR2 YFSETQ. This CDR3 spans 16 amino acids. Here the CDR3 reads CASSLAAQATAGELFF. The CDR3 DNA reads TGCGCCAGCAGCTTGGCGGCCCAGGCGACAGCCGGGGAGCTGTTTTTT. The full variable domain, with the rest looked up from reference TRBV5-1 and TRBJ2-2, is KAGVTQTPRYLIKTRGQQVTLSCSPISGHRSVSWYQQTPGQGLQFLFEYFSETQRNKGNFPGRFSGRQFSNSRSEMNVSTLELGDSALYLCASSLAAQATAGELFFGEGSRLTVL.

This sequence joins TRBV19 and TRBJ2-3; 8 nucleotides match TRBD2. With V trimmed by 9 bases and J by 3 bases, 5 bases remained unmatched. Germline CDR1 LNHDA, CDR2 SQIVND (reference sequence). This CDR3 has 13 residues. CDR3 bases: TGTGCCAGCCGTGAGCGGGGGACAGATACGCAGTATTTT. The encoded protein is CASRERGTDTQYF.

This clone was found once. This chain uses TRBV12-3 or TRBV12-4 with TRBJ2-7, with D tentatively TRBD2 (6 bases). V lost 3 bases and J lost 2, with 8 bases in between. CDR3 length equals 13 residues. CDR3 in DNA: TGTGCCAGCAGTTTTCGGGGGACCTACGAGCAGTACTTC. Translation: CASSFRGTYEQYF.

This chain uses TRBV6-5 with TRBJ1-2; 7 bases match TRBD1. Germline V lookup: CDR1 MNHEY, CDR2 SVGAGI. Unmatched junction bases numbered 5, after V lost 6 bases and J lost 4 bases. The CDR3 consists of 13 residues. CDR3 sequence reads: CASRTDRAYGYTF. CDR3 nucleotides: TGTGCCAGCAGAACCGACAGGGCCTATGGCTACACCTTC.

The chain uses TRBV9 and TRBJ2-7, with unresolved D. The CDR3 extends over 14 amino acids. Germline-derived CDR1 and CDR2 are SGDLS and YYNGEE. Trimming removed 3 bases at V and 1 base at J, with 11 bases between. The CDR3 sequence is CASSAYRESYEQYF. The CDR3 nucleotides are TGTGCCAGCAGCGCCTACAGAGAGTCCTACGAGCAGTACTTC.

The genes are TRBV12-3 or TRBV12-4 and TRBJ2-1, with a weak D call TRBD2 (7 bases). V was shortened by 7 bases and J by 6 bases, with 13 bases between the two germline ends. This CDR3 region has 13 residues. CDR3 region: CASILGGGNEQFF. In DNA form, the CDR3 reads TGTGCCAGCATTCTAGGGGGGGGCAATGAGCAGTTCTTC.

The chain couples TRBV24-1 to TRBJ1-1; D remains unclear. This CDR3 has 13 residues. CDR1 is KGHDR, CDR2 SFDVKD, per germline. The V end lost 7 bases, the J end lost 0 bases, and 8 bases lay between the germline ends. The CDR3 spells CATRDSMNTEAFF. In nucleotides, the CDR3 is TGTGCCACCAGGGACTCCATGAACACTGAAGCTTTCTTT.

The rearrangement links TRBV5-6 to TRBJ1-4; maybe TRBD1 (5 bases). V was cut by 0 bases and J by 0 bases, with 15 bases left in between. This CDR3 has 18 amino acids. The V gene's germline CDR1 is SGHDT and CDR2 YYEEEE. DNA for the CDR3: TGTGCCAGCAGCTTGGGGGTCAGGGTGGCTGCAACTAATGAAAAACTGTTTTTT. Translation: CASSLGVRVAATNEKLFF. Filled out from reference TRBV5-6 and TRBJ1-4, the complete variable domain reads DAGVTQSPTHLIKTRGQQVTLRCSPKSGHDTVSWYQQALGQGPQFIFQYYEEEERQRGNFPDRFSGHQFPNYSSELNVNALLLGDSALYLCASSLGVRVAATNEKLFFGSGTQLSVL.

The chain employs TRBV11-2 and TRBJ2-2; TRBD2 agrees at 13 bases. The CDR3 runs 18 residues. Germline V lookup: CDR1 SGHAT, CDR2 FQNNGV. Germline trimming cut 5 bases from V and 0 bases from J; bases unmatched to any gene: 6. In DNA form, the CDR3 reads TGTGCCAGCAGCCTCCGGACTAGCGGGGGTCCGAACACCGGGGAGCTGTTTTTT. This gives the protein CASSLRTSGGPNTGELFF. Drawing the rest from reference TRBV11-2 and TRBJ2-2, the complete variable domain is EAGVAQSPRYKIIEKRQSVAFWCNPISGHATLYWYQQILGQGPKLLIQFQNNGVVDDSQLPKDRFSAERLKGVDSTLKIQPAKLEDSAVYLCASSLRTSGGPNTGELFFGEGSRLTVL.